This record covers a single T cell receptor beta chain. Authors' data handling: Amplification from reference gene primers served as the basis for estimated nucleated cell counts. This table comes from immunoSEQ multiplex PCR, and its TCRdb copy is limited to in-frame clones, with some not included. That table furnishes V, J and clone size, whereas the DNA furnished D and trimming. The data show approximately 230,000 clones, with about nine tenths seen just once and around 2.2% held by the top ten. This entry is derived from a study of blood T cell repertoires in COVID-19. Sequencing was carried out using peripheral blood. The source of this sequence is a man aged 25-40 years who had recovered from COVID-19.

Written as DNA, the CDR3 is TGTGCCAGCAGCCAGGGGGCTGGAAACACCATATATTTT. Protein product: CASSQGAGNTIYF. The chain is built from TRBV6-4 and TRBJ1-3, with TRBD1 matching over 7 bases. The CDR3 length is 13 residues. Germline-derived CDR1 and CDR2 are MRHNA and SNTAGT. Trimming at V came to 6 bases and at J to 2 bases, leaving 1 base not matched to a gene.